This T cell receptor (beta chain) was recorded in a study of T cells in Graves' hyperthyroidism and ophthalmopathy. CDR1 and CDR2 from the germline V gene are DFQATT and SNEGSKA (reference sequence). V was shortened by 1 base and J by 7 bases, with 13 bases between the two germline ends. The CDR3 is 13 residues long. This clonotype was detected only a few times. What was amplified from RNA transcripts were TCR beta CDR3 regions. First-round RT-PCR with HTBI primers amplified the TCR CDR3 region. TCRdb re-called the multiplex PCR reads with MiXCR, one entry per CDR3 protein. Of approximately 380,000 distinct CDR3 sequences in the sample, less than 20% were seen once.

J is TRBJ1-1 and V is TRBV20-1, with D tentatively TRBD1 (6 bases). The TCR was taken from a man aged 18-30 years with Graves' ophthalmopathy. The sequencing sample was made of blood. The CDR3 loop is CSARGLDRLEAFF. The CDR3 region has the DNA TGCAGTGCTAGAGGGCTAGACAGGCTTGAAGCTTTCTTT.